This TCR beta chain was profiled in a study of CD8 T cells in ankylosing spondylitis. Study results and limitations: Reportedly, matched ankylosing spondylitis synovial fluid was significantly enriched for disease-linked clones.

Quantitative barcoded 5'-RACE was used to prepare TCR beta libraries. TCRdb passed the 5' RACE reads through MiXCR, listing each CDR3 protein once. The table shows 150,000 to 200,000 distinct CDR3 sequences, with around a tenth occurring only once. This clonotype was counted at least ten times. The antigen is not known. Trimming took 6 bases from V and 7 from J; bases not matched to a gene: 6. The CDR3 runs to 13 residues. The receptor was isolated from a male donor with ankylosing spondylitis or in good health (not recorded which). Sample: blood, either unsorted or a sorted T cell fraction (not recorded which). The rearrangement links TRBV12-3 or TRBV12-4 to TRBJ2-1, with 7 bases that match TRBD1. The DNA of the CDR3 is TGTGCCAGCAGCCAAACGGACAGGAATGAGCAGTTCTTC. This encodes CASSQTDRNEQFF.